This TCR beta chain was profiled in a study of T cell responses to AZD1222 COVID-19 vaccine. In the study overall: Combined were second doses at about 4 or about 12 weeks.

Notes on the study in general: Only 5 or 6 individuals given AZD1222 were seropositive at baseline. Rises in breadth and depth of Spike-specific TCRs came after two AZD1222 doses. Among the donors, most were white British and more were female, and clonal diversity was possibly underestimated.

V was shortened by 3 bases and J by 0 bases, with 11 bases between the two germline ends. The CDR3 has 15 residues. With respect to this clone: Its specificity is unknown.

Profiled with immunoSEQ multiplex PCR; TCRdb holds only in-frame clones, not every one. The sample comprises some 150,000 clones, 92% of which are singletons, and 1.5% to 2% rests with the top ten. The V gene is TRBV23-1, the J gene TRBJ1-1; D is ambiguous. TRBV23-1 has ORF status, its function being uncertain. This specimen was peripheral blood, taken on day 0 of AZD1222 vaccination. This sequence was found in an adult in good health. CDR3 region: CASSHRQNLNTEAFF. The CDR3 DNA is TGCGCCAGCAGTCATCGACAAAACCTGAACACTGAAGCTTTCTTT.